Here is one T cell receptor (beta chain) with its context. Its target antigen remains unknown. No base quality values were provided; no much bigger clone lies one nucleotide off. This sample is part of a study of cytomegalovirus exposure and HLA in healthy donors (dated 2017 in TCRdb). About the study as a whole: An earlier analysis of 587 of the donors reported under 300 Gb of sequence data and 117 million unique TCR beta sequences obtained from some 200 million T cells. In a later genetic analysis, genome-wide SNP genotypes for about 65% of the 666 donors were used, and that subset was treated as a discovery cohort. Because of strong linkage in the cohort, five DR-DQ haplotypes were treated as single units for association and clustering. Class I and class II HLA loci were covered by the typing at four-digit resolution. The later analysis used no new phenotypic data to find candidate immune exposures, relying instead on TCR beta sequences and their occurrence across donors. Of the 300 to 500 genotyped donors, 80% to 90% were placed in the genetic ancestry cluster associated with self-reported Caucasian donors. About 280 gigabases of sequencing data and tens of millions of unique TCR sequences made up an early release that covered fewer than 650 HLA-typed donors. To study patterns of TCR occurrence, a later analysis re-analyzed previously published TCR beta repertoires from 550 to 800 donors and added high-resolution HLA genotyping. Typing coverage varied by locus: roughly 620-640 donors for A, B, C, DRB1 and DQB1; 500 to 550 for DQA1; more than 600 for DPA1; under 490 for DPB1. Along with the roughly 670-subject first cohort, a separate validation cohort of approximately 110 different subjects was used. Donor age, sex, ethnicity and CMV serostatus were collected together with the repertoire data. The study was designed to test whether signatures of past pathogen exposure could be identified by cataloging public T cell receptors. The study used immunosequencing to profile the T cell repertoires of more than 650 subjects and linked those repertoires to cytomegalovirus serostatus. All discovery cohort repertoires had been generated on a single sequencing platform. The study combined high-throughput TCR immunosequencing, statistical association of individual TCRs with disease status, and machine learning to predict cytomegalovirus infection status. An earlier analysis of about 620 of the donors applied high-throughput TCR beta sequencing to assess whether each TCR beta V gene segment acted as functional or pseudogenic. On average, over 200,000 unique TCR beta nucleotide sequences were sequenced per donor among a few hundred genotyped donors of the cohort, with roughly 18% of those sequences being non-productive. Results the study describes overall, beyond this receptor: Most CMV-associated TCR beta chains appeared to be HLA-restricted in a later analysis, and the HLA associations seemed to be driven largely by CMV exposure. In an earlier analysis of 587 of the donors, most TCR beta V segments appeared in productive rearrangements about 87% or about 30% of the time, broadly matching IMGT annotations. Several of the top co-occurrence clusters appeared to be linked to parvovirus B19, influenza, CMV and Epstein-Barr virus, according to a later analysis. According to a later analysis, TCR association rates differed among HLA loci, with DRB1 alleles showing the most associated TCRs and HLA-C alleles showing the fewest. The classifier was reported to diagnose cytomegalovirus status with high specificity and sensitivity in both the original and validation cohorts. When HLA alleles, especially DR and DQ, strongly co-occurred, TCR associations were difficult to assign to individual alleles. In this cohort, only TCR beta chains were sequenced, and detectable features were limited by the absence of alpha or paired-chain data. A cluster of highly shared sequence variants was judged likely to represent a technical artifact of the sequencing pipeline. At a false discovery rate of 0.05, a later analysis linked under 20,000 TCR beta sequences to specific HLA alleles. In a later analysis, HLA-associated TCR beta chains showed more clonal expansion and lower generation probabilities than non-associated chains that were equally common. The only immune exposure information available for the cohort was CMV serostatus. A further reported finding was that TCR beta sequences accurately predicted the HLA-A and HLA-B alleles for most subjects in the first cohort. The earlier analysis of 587 of the donors excluded 15 to 20 rarely observed V segments, including chromosome 9 orphons, because counts were too low. Because some donors lacked HLA typing at each locus, the association tests relied only on the typed subset. While some public TCRs were present in many individuals, most TCR sequences turned up only very rarely across donors. Compared with the roughly 670-donor mean, donors in an Asian-associated ancestry cluster had fewer N-insertions in productive TCRs, according to a later genetic analysis. Presence/absence analyses assumed roughly uniform sequencing depth across donors, an assumption that may not hold. V-gene and J-gene trimming of TCR beta chains was associated with a missense DCLRE1C variant in a later genetic analysis, and the association was replicated in an independent cohort. Correlated functional status among segregating V segments might be attributable to linkage disequilibrium, but an unknown experimental factor could not be ruled out. The study gave a list of over 150 TCR beta chains associated with cytomegalovirus. The authors suggested that the approach could potentially be generalized to other disease states and immunological phenotypes. Three of the identified cytomegalovirus-associated TCR beta chains were confirmed in vitro to be specific for cytomegalovirus antigens. Some IMGT-functional V segments, including TRBV6-2 and TRBV6-3, could not be told apart with the 87-base-pair reads, so those segments were excluded.

CDR1 SGDLS and CDR2 YYNGEE were looked up in the germline V gene. From V the trimming removes 3 bases and from J it removes 4 bases, while the gene matches leave 7 bases of the junction unaccounted for. The CDR3 contains 16 residues, cysteine and phenylalanine counted. Just the 48-base CDR3 DNA is kept, in frame starting at base 1. The library relied on the immunoSEQ multiplex PCR assay. For the multiplex PCR, a mixture combining 60 forward primers for TCR Vbeta segments and 13 reverse primers for TCR Jbeta segments was used. The CDR3 region of rearranged TCR beta genes was amplified from genomic DNA with a multiplex PCR assay. On the Illumina HiSeq System, the amplified TCR beta libraries were sequenced as 87-base-pair reads. From the authors' description of their analysis: A later analysis tallied roughly 78 million unique TCR beta chains across the 666 repertoires, and around 10 million of those chains were shared by two or more donors. A nearest-neighbor algorithm error-corrected the raw reads and collapsed the reads into unique sequences, merging closely related sequences to remove PCR and sequencing errors. CDR3 sequences were aligned to IMGT reference sequences to assign V, D and J gene segments. For a sequence to be retained, a match of at least six nucleotides to both a V gene segment and a J gene segment was required. Rearrangements were classified as productive when the CDR3 lacked stop codons and remained in frame with V and J, and all other rearrangements were classified as non-productive. Following IMGT convention, CDR3 was defined as the stretch from the second conserved V-encoded cysteine up to the conserved J-encoded phenylalanine. Sequences without an unambiguous match to a single V gene segment were excluded from the earlier analysis of 450 to 750 of the donors. An earlier analysis of around 600 of the donors classified V segments as functional when productive rearrangements were above 56.7% and as segregating when the standard deviation between donors was above 5%. To diagnose cytomegalovirus status from the catalog of TCR beta chain sequences, a statistical classification framework was built. A later analysis assigned V and J genes by comparing TCR nucleotide sequences with IMGT/GENE-DB human TR gene sequences. A later analysis assigned CDR3 sequences and most-parsimonious VDJ recombination scenarios with the TCRdist pipeline. In a later analysis, every TCR beta chain was defined by the combination of its CDR3 amino acid sequence and its V-gene family, and reads without a unique V-gene family were dropped. In a later analysis, 450 to 600 highly shared, low-generation-probability nucleotide sequences were removed to address suspected cross-contamination and a sequencing artifact. A later analysis calculated a clonal expansion index for each public chain from normalized within-repertoire ranks of inferred template counts. Generation probabilities in a later analysis came from a VDJ recombination model fitted to out-of-frame rearrangements, and those results were checked against IGoR. In a later analysis, hypergeometric tests were used to score TCR-TCR, TCR-HLA and TCR-CMV co-occurrence, with a repertoire-size bias correction applied to TCR pairs. False discovery rates were estimated in a later analysis by permuting HLA or CMV assignments 20 times. A later analysis grouped co-occurring TCRs with DBSCAN, adding TCRdist sequence similarity when clustering within HLA-allele-positive subsets. For co-occurrence clustering, repertoires with fewer than 30,000 or more than 120,000 public chains were excluded, along with a handful of repertoires with anomalous nucleotide sharing. Entries here come from immuneACCESS through TCRdb and include only in-frame sequences with V and J called. Some clones fail to appear in such tables; in the studies checked, an unresolved V gene covers under half of the shortfall, and the cause of the remainder is unknown. The V and J calls and clone size come from that table; D and trimming were worked out from the DNA. This sample is represented by 100,000 to 150,000 clones; about 80% of them were singletons. 8.9% of the sample is held by the ten biggest clonotypes.

The cohort comprised more than 550 healthy bone marrow donors. Cohort members were all nominally healthy when sampled, although unrecorded immune exposures were likely present. The donor tested CMV seropositive, placing the donor among the 289 seropositive members of the cohort. Each donor provided a peripheral blood sample, and peripheral blood mononuclear cells were used for TCR beta sequencing. The Qiagen DNeasy Blood Extraction Kit was used to extract genomic DNA from the blood cell samples. This receptor was identified in a man aged 25-45 years in good health and CMV-seropositive. Recombination linked TRBV9 to TRBJ2-1; 10 central bases correspond to TRBD1. The sequenced material came from PBMCs. The sequenced DNA: TGTGCCAGCAGCGCAACGGGACAGGGGCATTACAATGAGCAGTTCTTC. Its translation reads: CASSATGQGHYNEQFF.